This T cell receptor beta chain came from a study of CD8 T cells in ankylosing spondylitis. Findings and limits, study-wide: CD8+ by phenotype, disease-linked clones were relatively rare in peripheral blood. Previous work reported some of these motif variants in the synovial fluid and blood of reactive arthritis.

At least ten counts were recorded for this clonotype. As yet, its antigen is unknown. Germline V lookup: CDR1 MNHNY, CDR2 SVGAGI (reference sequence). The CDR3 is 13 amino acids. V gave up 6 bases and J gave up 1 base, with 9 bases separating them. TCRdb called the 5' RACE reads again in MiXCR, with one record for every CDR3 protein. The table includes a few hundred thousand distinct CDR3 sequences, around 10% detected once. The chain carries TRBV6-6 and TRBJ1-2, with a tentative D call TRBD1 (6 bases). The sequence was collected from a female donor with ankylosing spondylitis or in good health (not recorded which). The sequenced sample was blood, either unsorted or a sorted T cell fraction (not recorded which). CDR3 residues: CASSRDNNYGYTF. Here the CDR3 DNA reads TGTGCCAGCAGCCGGGACAATAACTATGGCTACACCTTC.